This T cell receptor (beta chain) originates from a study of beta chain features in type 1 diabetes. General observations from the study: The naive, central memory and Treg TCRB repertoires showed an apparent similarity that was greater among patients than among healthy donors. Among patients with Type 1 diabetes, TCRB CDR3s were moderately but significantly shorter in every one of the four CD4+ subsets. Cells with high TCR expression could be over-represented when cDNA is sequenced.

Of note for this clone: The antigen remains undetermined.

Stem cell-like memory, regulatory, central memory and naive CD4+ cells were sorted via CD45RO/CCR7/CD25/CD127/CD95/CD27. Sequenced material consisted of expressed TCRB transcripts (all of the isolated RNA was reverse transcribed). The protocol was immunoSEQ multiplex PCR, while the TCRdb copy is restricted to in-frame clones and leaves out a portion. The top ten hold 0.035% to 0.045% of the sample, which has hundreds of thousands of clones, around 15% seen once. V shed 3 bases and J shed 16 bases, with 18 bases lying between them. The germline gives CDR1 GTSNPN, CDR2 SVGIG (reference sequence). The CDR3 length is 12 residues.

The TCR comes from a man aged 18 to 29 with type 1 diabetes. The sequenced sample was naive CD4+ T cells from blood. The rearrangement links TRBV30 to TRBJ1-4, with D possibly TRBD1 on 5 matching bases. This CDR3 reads CAWSRLGLFQFF. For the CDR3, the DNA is TGTGCCTGGAGCCGGCTGGGACTTTTTCAGTTTTTT.